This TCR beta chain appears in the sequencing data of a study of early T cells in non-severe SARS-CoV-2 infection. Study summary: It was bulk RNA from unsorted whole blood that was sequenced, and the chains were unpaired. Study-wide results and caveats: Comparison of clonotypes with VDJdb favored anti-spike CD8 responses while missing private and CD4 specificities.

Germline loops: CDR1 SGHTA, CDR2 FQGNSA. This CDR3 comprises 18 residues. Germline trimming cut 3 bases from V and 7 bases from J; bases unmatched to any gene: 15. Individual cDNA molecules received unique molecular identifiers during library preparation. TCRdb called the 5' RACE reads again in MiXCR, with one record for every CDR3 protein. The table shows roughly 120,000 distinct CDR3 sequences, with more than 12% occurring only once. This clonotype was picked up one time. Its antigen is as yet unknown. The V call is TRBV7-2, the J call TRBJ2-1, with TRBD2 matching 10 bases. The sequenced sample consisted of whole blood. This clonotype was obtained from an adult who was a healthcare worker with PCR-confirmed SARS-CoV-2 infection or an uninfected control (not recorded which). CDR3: CASSLPSGGAGSANEQFF. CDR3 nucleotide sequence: TGTGCCAGCAGCTTGCCCAGCGGGGGGGCCGGATCGGCAAATGAGCAGTTCTTC.